This T cell receptor (beta chain) originates from a study of CD4 T cells in relation to SARS-CoV-2 and coronaviruses. Trimming shortened V by 5 bases and J by 1 base, and 12 bases separated the two germline ends. Germline values: CDR1 SGHTA, CDR2 FQGNSA. The CDR3 runs to 15 residues. Before the COVID-19 pandemic, during about 2011-2019, CD4+ T cells were taken from unexposed donors. The cells were cultured for under twelve days before CD4+ T cells were isolated. Turning to this clone: Antigen specificity is unknown.

TCRdb's copy holds only in-frame clones and misses some; the assay was immunoSEQ multiplex PCR. Counted here are under 20,000 clones, about 80% occurring once; the ten biggest clones make up 15% to 19%. The chain is built from TRBV7-2 and TRBJ2-1; unclear D gene. Sequencing was done on a sample of CD4+ T cells from PBMCs, cultured in vitro. The TCR was taken from a human donor in good health. The CDR3: CASSLDRASYNEQFF. DNA for the CDR3: TGTGCCAGCAGCCTCGACCGAGCATCCTACAATGAGCAGTTCTTC. The variable domain in full, completed from reference TRBV7-2 and TRBJ2-1, reads GAGVSQSPSNKVTEKGKDVELRCDPISGHTALYWYRQSLGQGLEFLIYFQGNSAPDKSGLPSDRFSAERTGGSVSTLTIQRTQQEDSAVYLCASSLDRASYNEQFFGPGTRLTVL.